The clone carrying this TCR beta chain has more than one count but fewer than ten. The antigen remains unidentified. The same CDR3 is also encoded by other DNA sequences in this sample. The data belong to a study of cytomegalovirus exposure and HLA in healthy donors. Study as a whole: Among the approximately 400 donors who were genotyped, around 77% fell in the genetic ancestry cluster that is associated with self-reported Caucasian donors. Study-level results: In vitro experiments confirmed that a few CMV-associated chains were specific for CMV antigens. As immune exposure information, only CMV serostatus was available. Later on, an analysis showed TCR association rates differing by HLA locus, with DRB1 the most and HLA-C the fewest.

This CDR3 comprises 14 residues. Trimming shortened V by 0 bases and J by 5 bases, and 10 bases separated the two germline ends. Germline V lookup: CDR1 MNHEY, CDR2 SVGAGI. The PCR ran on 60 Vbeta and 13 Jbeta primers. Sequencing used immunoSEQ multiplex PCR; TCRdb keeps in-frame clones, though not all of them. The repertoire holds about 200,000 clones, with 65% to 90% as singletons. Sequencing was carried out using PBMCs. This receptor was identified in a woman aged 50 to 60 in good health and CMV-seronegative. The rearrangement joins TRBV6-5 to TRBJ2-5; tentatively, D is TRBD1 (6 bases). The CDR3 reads CASSYSTGSETQYF. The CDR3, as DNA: TGTGCCAGCAGTTACTCTACAGGGTCGGAGACCCAGTACTTC.